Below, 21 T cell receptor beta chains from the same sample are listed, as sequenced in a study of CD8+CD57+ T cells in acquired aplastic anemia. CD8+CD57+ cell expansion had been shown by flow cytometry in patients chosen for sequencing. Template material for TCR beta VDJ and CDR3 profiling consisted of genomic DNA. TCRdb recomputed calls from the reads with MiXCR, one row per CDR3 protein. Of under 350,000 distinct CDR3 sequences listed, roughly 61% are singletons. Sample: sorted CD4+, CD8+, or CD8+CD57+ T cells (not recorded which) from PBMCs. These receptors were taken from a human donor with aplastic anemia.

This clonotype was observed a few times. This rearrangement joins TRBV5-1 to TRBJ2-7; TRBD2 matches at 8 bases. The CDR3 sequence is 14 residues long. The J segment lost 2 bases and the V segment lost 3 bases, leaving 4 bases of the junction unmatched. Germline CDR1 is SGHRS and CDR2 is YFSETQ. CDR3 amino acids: CASSSRGDAYEQYF. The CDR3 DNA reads TGCGCCAGCAGCTCGCGGGGGGACGCCTACGAGCAGTACTTC.

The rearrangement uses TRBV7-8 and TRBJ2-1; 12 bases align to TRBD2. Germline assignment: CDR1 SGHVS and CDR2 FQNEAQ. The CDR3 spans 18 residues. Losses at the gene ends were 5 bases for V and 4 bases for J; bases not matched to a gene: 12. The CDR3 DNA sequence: TGTGCCAGCAGCCGGCAAACTAGCGGGAGGCAGACTTACAATGAGCAGTTCTTC. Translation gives CASSRQTSGRQTYNEQFF.

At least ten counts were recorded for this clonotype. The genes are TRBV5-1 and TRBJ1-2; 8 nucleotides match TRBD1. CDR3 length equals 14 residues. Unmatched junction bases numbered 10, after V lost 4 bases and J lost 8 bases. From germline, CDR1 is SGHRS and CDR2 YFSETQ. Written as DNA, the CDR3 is TGCGCCAGCAGCGAAGACAGGGGTCTTACGGGCTACACCTTC. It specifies CASSEDRGLTGYTF.

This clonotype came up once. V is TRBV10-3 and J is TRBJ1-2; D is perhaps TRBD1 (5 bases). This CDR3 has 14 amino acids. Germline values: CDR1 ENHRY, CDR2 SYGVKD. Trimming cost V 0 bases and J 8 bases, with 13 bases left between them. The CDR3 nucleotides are TGTGCCATCAGTGAGTCGGGTTCTGGGGGAGGCTACACCTTC. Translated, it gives CAISESGSGGGYTF.

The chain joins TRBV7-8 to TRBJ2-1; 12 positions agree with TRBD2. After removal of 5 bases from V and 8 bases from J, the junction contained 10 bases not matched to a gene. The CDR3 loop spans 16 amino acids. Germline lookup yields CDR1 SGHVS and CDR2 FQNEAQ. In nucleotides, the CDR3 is TGTGCCAGCAGCCAAGGTCCTAGCGGGGGGGCCGATGAGCAGTTCTTC. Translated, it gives CASSQGPSGGADEQFF.

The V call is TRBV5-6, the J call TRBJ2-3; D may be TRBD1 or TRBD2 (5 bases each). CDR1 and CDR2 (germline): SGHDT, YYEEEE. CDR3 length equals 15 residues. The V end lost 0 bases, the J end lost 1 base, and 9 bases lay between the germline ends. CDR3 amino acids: CASSLAWDRTDTQYF. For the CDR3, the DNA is TGTGCCAGCAGCTTGGCTTGGGACCGCACAGATACGCAGTATTTT.

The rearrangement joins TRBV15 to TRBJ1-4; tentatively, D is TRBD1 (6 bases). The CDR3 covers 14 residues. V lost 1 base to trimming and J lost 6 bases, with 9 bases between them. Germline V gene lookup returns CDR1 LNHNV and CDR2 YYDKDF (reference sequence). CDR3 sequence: CATSRVGGYEKLFF. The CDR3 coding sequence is TGTGCCACCAGCAGAGTTGGGGGCTATGAAAAACTGTTTTTT. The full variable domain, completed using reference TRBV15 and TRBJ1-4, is DAMVIQNPRYQVTQFGKPVTLSCSQTLNHNVMYWYQQKSSQAPKLLFHYYDKDFNNEADTPDNFQSRRPNTSFCFLDIRSPGLGDTAMYLCATSRVGGYEKLFFGSGTQLSVL.

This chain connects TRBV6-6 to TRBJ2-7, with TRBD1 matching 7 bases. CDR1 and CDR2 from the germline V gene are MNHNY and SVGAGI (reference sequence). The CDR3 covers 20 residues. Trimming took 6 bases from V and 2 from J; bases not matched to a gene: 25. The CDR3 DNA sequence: TGTGCCAGCAGACCACGACAGGGTGAGAGGTTTGGCTTAGGAACCTACGAGCAGTACTTC. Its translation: CASRPRQGERFGLGTYEQYF.

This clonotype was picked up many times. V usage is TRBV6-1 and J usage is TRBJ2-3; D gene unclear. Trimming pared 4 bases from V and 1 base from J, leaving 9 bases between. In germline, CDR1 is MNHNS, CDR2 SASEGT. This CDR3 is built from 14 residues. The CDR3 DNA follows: TGTGCCAGCAGTGTGGGCGGACGCACAGATACGCAGTATTTT. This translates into CASSVGGRTDTQYF.

The CDR3 region has the DNA TGTGCCAGTAGGGGACGACAGATCTATAATTCACCCCTCCACTTT. Translated: CASRGRQIYNSPLHF. The genes are TRBV19 and TRBJ1-6; possible D gene TRBD1, 5 bases. CDR1 LNHDA and CDR2 SQIVND come from the germline V gene (reference sequence). The V and J ends lost 6 bases and 3 bases respectively, with 12 bases between them. CDR3 length: 15 residues.

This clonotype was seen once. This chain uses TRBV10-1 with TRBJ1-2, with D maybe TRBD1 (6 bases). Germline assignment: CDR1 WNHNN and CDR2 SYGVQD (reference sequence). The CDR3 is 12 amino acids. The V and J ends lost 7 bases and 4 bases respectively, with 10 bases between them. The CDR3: CASKQGAYGYTF. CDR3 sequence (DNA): TGCGCCAGCAAACAGGGCGCCTATGGCTACACCTTC.

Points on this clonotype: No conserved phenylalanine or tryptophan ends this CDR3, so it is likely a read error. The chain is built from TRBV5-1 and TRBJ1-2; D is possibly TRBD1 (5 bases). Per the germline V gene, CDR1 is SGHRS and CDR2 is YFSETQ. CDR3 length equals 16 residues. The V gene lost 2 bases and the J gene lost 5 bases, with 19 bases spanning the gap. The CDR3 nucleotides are TGCGCCAGCAGCTTCAATACAGGCGTACTAACTTATGGCTACACCTGT. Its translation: CASSFNTGVLTYGYTC.

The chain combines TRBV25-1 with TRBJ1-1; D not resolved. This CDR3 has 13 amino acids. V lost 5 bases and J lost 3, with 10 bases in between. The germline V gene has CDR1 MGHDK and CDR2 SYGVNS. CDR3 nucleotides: TGTGCCAGCAGTTGGAAGATGGACACTGAAGCTTTCTTT. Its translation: CASSWKMDTEAFF.

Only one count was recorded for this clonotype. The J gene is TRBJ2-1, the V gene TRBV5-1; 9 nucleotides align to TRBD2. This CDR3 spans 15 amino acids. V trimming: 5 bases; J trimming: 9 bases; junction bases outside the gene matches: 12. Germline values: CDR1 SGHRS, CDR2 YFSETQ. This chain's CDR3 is CASRLGASGTSEQFF. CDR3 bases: TGCGCCAGCAGACTTGGGGCTAGCGGGACCAGTGAGCAGTTCTTC.

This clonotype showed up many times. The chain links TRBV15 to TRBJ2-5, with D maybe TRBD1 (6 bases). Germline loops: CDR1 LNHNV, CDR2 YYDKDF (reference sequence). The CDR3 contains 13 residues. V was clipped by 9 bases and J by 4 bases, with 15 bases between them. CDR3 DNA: TGTGCCACTAGAGGTTCAGGGGCAGAGACCCAGTACTTC. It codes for CATRGSGAETQYF.

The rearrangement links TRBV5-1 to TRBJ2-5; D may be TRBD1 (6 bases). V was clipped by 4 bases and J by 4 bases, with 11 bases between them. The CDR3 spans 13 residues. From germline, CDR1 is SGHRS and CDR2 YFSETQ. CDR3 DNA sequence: TGCGCCAGCAGCCCCCGACAGGTAGAGACCCAGTACTTC. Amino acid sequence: CASSPRQVETQYF.

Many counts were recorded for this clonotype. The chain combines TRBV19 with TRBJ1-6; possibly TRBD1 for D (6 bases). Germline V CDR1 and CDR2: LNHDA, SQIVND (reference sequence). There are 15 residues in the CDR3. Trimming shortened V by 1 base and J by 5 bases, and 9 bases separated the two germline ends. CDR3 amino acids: CASSIGTANNSPLHF. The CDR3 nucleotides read TGTGCCAGTAGTATAGGGACAGCTAATAATTCACCCCTCCACTTT.

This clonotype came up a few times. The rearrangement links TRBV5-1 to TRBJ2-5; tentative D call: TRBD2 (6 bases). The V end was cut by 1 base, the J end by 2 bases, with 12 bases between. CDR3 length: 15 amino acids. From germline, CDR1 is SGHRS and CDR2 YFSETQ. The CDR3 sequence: CASSLMASEQETQYF. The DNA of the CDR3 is TGCGCCAGCAGCTTGATGGCTAGCGAACAAGAGACCCAGTACTTC.

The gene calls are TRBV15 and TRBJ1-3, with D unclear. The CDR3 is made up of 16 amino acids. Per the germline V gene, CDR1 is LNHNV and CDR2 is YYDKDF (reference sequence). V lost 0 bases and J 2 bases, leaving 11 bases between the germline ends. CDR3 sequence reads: CATSRDISGAGNTIYF. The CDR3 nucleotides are TGTGCCACCAGCAGAGATATAAGCGGGGCTGGAAACACCATATATTTT.

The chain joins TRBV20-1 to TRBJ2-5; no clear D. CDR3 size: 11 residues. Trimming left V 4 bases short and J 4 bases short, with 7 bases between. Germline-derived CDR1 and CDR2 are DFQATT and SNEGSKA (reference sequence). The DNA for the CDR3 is TGCAGTGCTAAGGCTGCAGAGACCCAGTACTTC. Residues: CSAKAAETQYF.

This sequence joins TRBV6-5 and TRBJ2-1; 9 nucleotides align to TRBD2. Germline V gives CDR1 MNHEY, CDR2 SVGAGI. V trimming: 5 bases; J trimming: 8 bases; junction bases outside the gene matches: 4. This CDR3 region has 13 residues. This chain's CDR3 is CASSGGGAYEQFF. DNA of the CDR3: TGTGCCAGCAGTGGCGGGGGGGCTTATGAGCAGTTCTTC.